The subject of this entry is one TCR beta chain. Unmatched junction bases numbered 8, after V lost 5 bases and J lost 5 bases. CDR3 size: 15 residues. Germline values: CDR1 SGHDT, CDR2 YYEEEE. This sample was taken from a study of cytomegalovirus exposure and HLA in healthy donors. In the PCR, 60 Vbeta and 13 Jbeta primers were used. Sequencing was performed with immunoSEQ multiplex PCR; in TCRdb, only in-frame clones are kept and a portion is missing. Among 170,000 or so clones listed, roughly 78% were seen once. This clonotype originated in a woman in her forties or fifties in good health and CMV-seropositive. Specimen: PBMCs. V is TRBV5-6 and J is TRBJ2-2; 8 nucleotides match TRBD1. The CDR3 loop reads CASSLTGVGTGELFF. The CDR3 DNA is TGTGCCAGCAGTTTGACAGGGGTTGGGACCGGGGAGCTGTTTTTT.